Shown below are 26 T cell receptor beta chains from a single sample sequenced in a study of regulatory T cells in long-lasting Graves disease. Stated time point: persistent/refractory GD, antithyroid drugs over 5 years with positive TRAb. RNA from PBMCs was the source of the TCR library. To make TCR beta libraries, researchers used iRepertoire HTBI primers and Arm-PCR of CDR3 regions. TCRdb reprocessed the multiplex PCR reads with MiXCR, giving one entry per CDR3 protein. The sample lists about 460,000 distinct CDR3 sequences; around a fifth were seen once. Source: peripheral blood mononuclear cells (PBMCs), taken when the disease was refractory, from a patient treated with antithyroid drugs. These TCRs come from a female donor with Graves disease.

There are a few counts of this clonotype. The V call is TRBV7-2, the J call TRBJ2-1; D not resolved. The ends were cut back, 2 bases at V and 6 bases at J, with 2 bases in the middle. Germline V CDR1 and CDR2: SGHTA, FQGNSA. This CDR3 spans 11 amino acids. The CDR3 protein is CASSLINEQFF. DNA of the CDR3: TGTGCCAGCAGCTTAATCAATGAGCAGTTCTTC.

This clonotype came up many times. CDR3 sequence reads: CSAEGPGEPYGYTF. CDR3 nucleotide sequence: TGCAGTGCTGAGGGTCCCGGGGAGCCGTATGGCTACACCTTC. The chain joins TRBV20-1 to TRBJ1-2; D remains ambiguous. V was pared by 5 bases and J by 5 bases, with 18 bases between. The CDR3 length is 14 residues. CDR1 and CDR2 from the germline V gene are DFQATT and SNEGSKA (reference sequence).

The table lists this clonotype with many counts. The gene calls are TRBV28 and TRBJ2-7; TRBD2 matches 10 bases. This CDR3 spans 15 amino acids. After removal of 4 bases from V and 5 bases from J, the junction contained 8 bases not matched to a gene. Germline CDR1 MDHEN, CDR2 SYDVKM. This chain's CDR3 is CASSSPGTSAHEQYF. The CDR3 DNA reads as TGTGCCAGCAGTTCGCCCGGGACTAGCGCCCACGAGCAGTACTTC.

The rearrangement joins TRBV6-2 or TRBV6-3 to TRBJ1-4; 7 bases match TRBD1. Germline V gene lookup returns CDR1 MNHEY and CDR2 SVGEGT. The CDR3 consists of 18 residues. J was trimmed by 0 bases and V by 6 bases; bases with no gene match: 13. The CDR3 protein is CASSPIDRVGATNEKLFF. The CDR3 region has the DNA TGTGCCAGCAGCCCCATCGACAGGGTGGGGGCAACTAATGAAAAACTGTTTTTT.

J is TRBJ1-3 and V is TRBV6-2 or TRBV6-3; no reliable D call. The CDR3 loop spans 14 amino acids. Germline CDR1 MNHEY, CDR2 SVGEGT. Trimming stripped 6 bases from V and 3 bases from J, with 12 bases between. The CDR3 DNA reads TGTGCCAGCAGGGAGAAGTCGGGTGGAAACACCATATATTTT. Translation gives CASREKSGGNTIYF.

This clonotype was counted between two and nine times. A much larger clone sits a single nucleotide away, making a read error possible. V and J are TRBV7-6 and TRBJ1-4; D is uncertain. Trimming left V 8 bases short and J 10 bases short, with 20 bases between. The V gene's germline CDR1 is SGHVS and CDR2 FNYEAQ. The CDR3 has 14 residues. The CDR3 DNA sequence: TGTGCCAGCGGCCCAACATCACCCGAGGGAAAACTGTTTTTT. Protein sequence: CASGPTSPEGKLFF.

This clonotype showed up just a few times. J is TRBJ2-2 and V is TRBV19; D remains ambiguous. The CDR3 runs 18 residues. Looked up from germline, CDR1 is LNHDA and CDR2 is SQIVND (reference sequence). Between the trimmed V and J ends, which lost 1 base and 4 bases, there was a span of 19 bases. The DNA of the CDR3 is TGTGCCAGTAGTATAGTCCGTACGGGCCCCCGAGGCACCGGGGAGCTGTTTTTT. This gives the protein CASSIVRTGPRGTGELFF. The complete variable domain, with remaining parts taken from reference TRBV19 and TRBJ2-2, reads DGGITQSPKYLFRKEGQNVTLSCEQNLNHDAMYWYRQDPGQGLRLIYYSQIVNDFQKGDIAEGYSVSREKKESFPLTVTSAQKNPTAFYLCASSIVRTGPRGTGELFFGEGSRLTVL.

V and J are TRBV4-3 and TRBJ1-2, with unresolved D. The V and J ends lost 0 bases and 3 bases respectively, with 11 bases between them. Germline CDR1 LGHNA, CDR2 YSLEER. The CDR3 loop spans 15 amino acids. The CDR3 is CASSQDTDRDYGYTF. The CDR3 nucleotides read TGCGCCAGCAGCCAAGATACGGACCGAGACTATGGCTACACCTTC.

This clonotype showed up many times. The DNA for the CDR3 is TGTGCCAGCAGCCAATACCAGAATGAAAAACTGTTTTTT. Protein: CASSQYQNEKLFF. This chain connects TRBV28 to TRBJ1-4; D unresolved. CDR1 MDHEN and CDR2 SYDVKM come from the germline V gene. Trimming cost V 6 bases and J 5 bases, with 10 bases left between them. The CDR3 loop spans 13 amino acids.

This clonotype showed up many times. This chain connects TRBV13 to TRBJ2-5, with TRBD2 as a possible D gene (6 bases). CDR1 and CDR2 from the germline V gene are PRHDT and FYEKMQ (reference sequence). V was trimmed by 5 bases and J by 4 bases, leaving 20 bases between them. This CDR3 has 16 residues. CDR3 DNA: TGTGCCAGCAGCACCCGCCCCGGGGCAGCGGGAGAGACCCAGTACTTC. It encodes CASSTRPGAAGETQYF.

This rearrangement joins TRBV6-5 to TRBJ1-4, with D perhaps matching TRBD1 (5 bases). V lost 4 bases to trimming and J lost 3 bases, with 21 bases between them. The germline V gene has CDR1 MNHEY and CDR2 SVGAGI. CDR3 length: 18 residues. As DNA, the CDR3 is TGTGCCAGCAGTTTTGGGACGGCCCATTTGGGATCTAATGAAAAACTGTTTTTT. Translation gives CASSFGTAHLGSNEKLFF.

By sample share, this clonotype is medium-sized. The chain is built from TRBV12-3 or TRBV12-4 and TRBJ2-7; the match to TRBD2 covers 8 bases. The CDR3 consists of 11 residues. V gave up 8 bases and J gave up 6 bases; unmatched junction bases: 3. This CDR3 is CASSREGEQYF. As DNA, the CDR3 is TGTGCCAGCTCCCGGGAGGGCGAGCAGTACTTC.

A few counts support this clonotype. This chain joins TRBV29-1 and TRBJ2-2, with D tentatively TRBD1 (6 bases). The CDR3 is 15 amino acids. With 3 bases removed from V and 3 bases from J, the gap between germline ends came to 14 bases. Germline V gene sequence: CDR1 SQVTM, CDR2 ANQGSEA. DNA of the CDR3: TGCAGCGTTGACGTAGGACAGTTCGACACCGGGGAGCTGTTTTTT. Its protein product is CSVDVGQFDTGELFF.

This clonotype has a handful of counts. This chain links TRBV29-1 with TRBJ1-2, with D maybe TRBD1 (5 bases). The CDR3 totals 14 residues. Germline CDR1 and CDR2: SQVTM and ANQGSEA. V was pared by 6 bases and J by 8 bases, with 22 bases between. The CDR3 nucleotides are TGCAGCGTCGCCCTCCCCAGGAGGAGGGGAGGCTACACCTTC. Residues: CSVALPRRRGGYTF.

J is TRBJ1-3 and V is TRBV7-9, with a possible D match to TRBD1 (5 bases). The V and J ends lost 4 bases and 0 bases respectively, with 13 bases between them. Germline CDR1 is SEHNR and CDR2 is FQNEAQ (reference sequence). CDR3 length: 16 amino acids. CDR3 in DNA: TGTGCCAGCAGCTCGCTGGGGCGGATCTCTGGAAACACCATATATTTT. It translates to CASSSLGRISGNTIYF.

There are many counts of this clonotype. The J gene is TRBJ2-7, the V gene TRBV28; 10 bases line up with TRBD2. V shed 3 bases, J shed 3 bases, and the junction held 8 bases outside the gene matches. The CDR3 sequence is 16 residues long. Germline assignment: CDR1 MDHEN and CDR2 SYDVKM. The CDR3: CASSFGSSGGYYEQYF. In DNA, the CDR3 is TGTGCCAGCAGTTTCGGATCTAGCGGGGGATACTACGAGCAGTACTTC.

The V gene is TRBV6-2 or TRBV6-3, the J gene TRBJ2-3, with TRBD2 matching over 8 bases. V lost 7 bases to trimming and J lost 0 bases; unmatched junction nucleotides: 12. The CDR3 sequence is 17 residues long. Looked up from germline, CDR1 is MNHEY and CDR2 is SVGEGT. The CDR3 bases are TGTGCCAGCATATTAGCGGGAACCCAGATTAGCACAGATACGCAGTATTTT. This translates into CASILAGTQISTDTQYF.

This chain links TRBV7-2 with TRBJ2-3; D ambiguous. This CDR3 contains 14 residues. V lost 5 bases to trimming and J lost 4 bases, with 13 bases between them. Germline-derived CDR1 and CDR2 are SGHTA and FQGNSA. As DNA, the CDR3 is TGTGCCAGCAGCCCGAGTTATCGTGCAGATACGCAGTATTTT. Amino acid sequence: CASSPSYRADTQYF. Supplemented by reference TRBV7-2 and TRBJ2-3, the full variable domain reads GAGVSQSPSNKVTEKGKDVELRCDPISGHTALYWYRQSLGQGLEFLIYFQGNSAPDKSGLPSDRFSAERTGGSVSTLTIQRTQQEDSAVYLCASSPSYRADTQYFGPGTRLTVL.

Many counts were recorded for this clonotype. The rearrangement uses TRBV28 and TRBJ1-4, with D possibly matching TRBD1 (6 bases). V was clipped by 5 bases and J by 6 bases, with 13 bases between them. CDR1 is MDHEN and CDR2 is SYDVKM in the germline V gene. The CDR3 spans 14 residues. CDR3 residues: CASSRRGLDEKLFF. The CDR3 bases are TGTGCCAGCAGTCGCAGGGGTTTAGATGAAAAACTGTTTTTT.

The chain couples TRBV6-4 to TRBJ1-6, with D unclear. The germline CDR1 and CDR2 sequences are MRHNA and SNTAGT. CDR3 length: 18 amino acids. V gave up 2 bases and J gave up 0 bases, with 14 bases separating them. CDR3 amino acids: CASSDRQAYGSYNSPLHF. CDR3 in DNA: TGTGCCAGCAGTGACCGGCAAGCCTACGGCTCCTATAATTCACCCCTCCACTTT.

This sequence joins TRBV5-1 and TRBJ1-1, with D perhaps matching TRBD1 (6 bases). Deletions cut 4 bases from V and 4 bases from J, with 17 bases between. The V gene's germline CDR1 is SGHRS and CDR2 YFSETQ. The CDR3 consists of 15 residues. Here the CDR3 DNA reads TGCGCCAGCAGCCACCCCAGGGGCCGGGGCACTGAAGCTTTCTTT. It encodes CASSHPRGRGTEAFF.

This clonotype was found many times. CDR3 sequence reads: CASRPTPVDEQYF. In nucleotides, the CDR3 is TGTGCCAGCAGGCCGACTCCAGTTGACGAGCAGTACTTC. The J gene is TRBJ2-7, the V gene TRBV28; D uncertain. This CDR3 region has 13 residues. V was trimmed by 6 bases and J by 5 bases, leaving 14 bases between them. Per the germline V gene, CDR1 is MDHEN and CDR2 is SYDVKM.

This chain uses TRBV7-2 with TRBJ2-5, with TRBD1 matching 8 bases. J was trimmed by 4 bases and V by 5 bases; bases with no gene match: 6. Germline lookup yields CDR1 SGHTA and CDR2 FQGNSA. CDR3 length equals 14 residues. In DNA form, the CDR3 reads TGTGCCAGCAGCCGATGGACAGGGTCAGAGACCCAGTACTTC. It specifies CASSRWTGSETQYF.

The chain has TRBV7-9 and TRBJ2-3, with 7 bases aligning to TRBD1. Germline-derived CDR1 and CDR2 are SEHNR and FQNEAQ (reference sequence). The J segment lost 4 bases and the V segment lost 6 bases, leaving 7 bases of the junction unmatched. The CDR3 is made up of 14 amino acids. DNA of the CDR3: TGTGCCAGCAGTCTAGGGGGCTCGGCAGATACGCAGTATTTT. Its translation is CASSLGGSADTQYF.

A word on this clonotype: One end of the junction fails to match germline, which may point to a read error. The gene calls are TRBV7-2 and TRBJ2-7; D is unclear. CDR3 length: 16 amino acids. Germline V lookup: CDR1 SGHTA, CDR2 FQGNSA. The CDR3 bases are TGTGCCGGCAGCTTAGTCCCGTCTCGCGTAGCCTACGAGCAGTACTTC. As protein: CAGSLVPSRVAYEQYF.

V and J are TRBV6-5 and TRBJ2-2; TRBD2 might be the D (5 bases). CDR1 and CDR2 (germline): MNHEY, SVGAGI. V shed 0 bases and J shed 3 bases, with 14 bases lying between them. The length of the CDR3 is 17 residues. For the CDR3, the DNA is TGTGCCAGCAGTTACTCGACCCAGCGGCCTTACACCGGGGAGCTGTTTTTT. Amino acids: CASSYSTQRPYTGELFF.